The T cell receptor (beta chain) under discussion was sequenced for a study of blood T cell repertoires in COVID-19. Study background: Specimens from acute and convalescent COVID-19 originated in the United States, Italy and Spain. From T cells, B-cell-depleted T cells, or PBMCs came the material, which was cDNA or gDNA.

Original analysis: Estimates of nucleated cell counts were drawn from the amplification of reference gene primers. The data were produced by immunoSEQ multiplex PCR, yet TCRdb's version contains in-frame clones alone and is incomplete. V, J and clone size were drawn from that table, and D and trimming were deduced from the DNA. The sample lists roughly 260,000 clones; 75% to 95% were seen once. Germline V CDR1 and CDR2: SGHRS, YFSETQ. The CDR3 sequence is 14 residues long. V lost 0 bases and J 5 bases, leaving 9 bases between the germline ends. Enrolled during active infection, Seattle patients were then followed longitudinally.

The TCR sequence derives from a person under 35 with COVID-19, enrolled during active disease. The rearrangement links TRBV5-1 to TRBJ2-1; D call uncertain. The sequenced sample consisted of peripheral blood. The CDR3: CASSLAQRDNEQFF. DNA for the CDR3: TGCGCCAGCAGCTTGGCCCAACGGGACAATGAGCAGTTCTTC.